The 11 T cell receptor beta chains reported below all come from one sample, sequenced in a study of T cells in Graves' hyperthyroidism and ophthalmopathy. Amplification of TCR beta CDR3 regions used RNA as the template. During a first-round RT-PCR of the TCR CDR3, the HTBI primer set was used. One entry per CDR3 protein results from TCRdb running MiXCR on the multiplex PCR reads. Of around 200,000 distinct CDR3 sequences detected, about 17% appear once; the ten largest clones hold roughly 29%. Input material: blood. The receptor set was obtained from a woman between 50 and 59 years old with Graves' hyperthyroidism.

Turning to this clonotype: A much larger clone sits a single nucleotide away, making a read error possible. This CDR3 is CASSDGQHYNQPQHF. CDR3 nucleotide sequence: TGTGCCAGTAGCGATGGACAGCACTACAATCAGCCCCAGCATTTT. V usage is TRBV19 and J usage is TRBJ1-5; maybe TRBD1 (6 bases). Trimming pared 6 bases from V and 3 bases from J, leaving 15 bases between. Germline CDR1 LNHDA, CDR2 SQIVND (reference sequence). This CDR3 is built from 15 residues.

The CDR3 coding sequence is TGTGCCAGCTCACCACCACTAGCGCCCGATACGCAGTATTTT. It translates to CASSPPLAPDTQYF. This chain connects TRBV18 to TRBJ2-3, with 7 bases aligning to TRBD2. The CDR3 has 14 amino acids. Germline CDR1 and CDR2: KGHSH and LQKENI. Unmatched junction bases numbered 3, after V lost 0 bases and J lost 6 bases.

This clonotype was counted at least ten times. The CDR3 sequence: CASSRWGVTGELFF. CDR3 nucleotides: TGTGCCAGCAGCAGGTGGGGGGTCACCGGGGAGCTGTTTTTT. The chain couples TRBV11-1 to TRBJ2-2, with D perhaps TRBD2 (6 bases). CDR3 length: 14 residues. The V gene's germline CDR1 is SGHAT and CDR2 FQDESV (reference sequence). Trimming left V 5 bases short and J 4 bases short, with 11 bases between. The complete variable domain, with remaining parts taken from reference TRBV11-1 and TRBJ2-2, reads EAEVAQSPRYKITEKSQAVAFWCDPISGHATLYWYRQILGQGPELLVQFQDESVVDDSQLPKDRFSAERLKGVDSTLKIQPAELGDSAMYLCASSRWGVTGELFFGEGSRLTVL.

This clonotype was counted ten times or more. J is TRBJ1-2 and V is TRBV29-1; 7 bases match TRBD1. The CDR3 has 13 amino acids. Trimming took 7 bases from V and 7 from J; bases not matched to a gene: 12. Per germline, CDR1 SQVTM and CDR2 ANQGSEA. The CDR3 spells CSAETSDRAGYTF. CDR3 bases: TGCAGCGCCGAGACTTCAGACAGGGCTGGCTACACCTTC. Supplemented by reference TRBV29-1 and TRBJ1-2, the full variable domain reads SAVISQKPSRDICQRGTSLTIQCQVDSQVTMMFWYRQQPGQSLTLIATANQGSEATYESGFVIDKFPISRPNLTFSTLTVSNMSPEDSSIYLCSAETSDRAGYTFGSGTRLTVV.

This clonotype was counted at least ten times. The chain joins TRBV7-2 to TRBJ1-2; possibly TRBD1 for D (6 bases). Germline lookup yields CDR1 SGHTA and CDR2 FQGNSA. Trimming pared 7 bases from V and 2 bases from J, leaving 17 bases between. The CDR3 extends over 15 amino acids. The CDR3 DNA is TGTGCCAGCACAACCCTGGGGGCGCAAAACTATGGCTACACCTTC. Amino acids: CASTTLGAQNYGYTF.

This clonotype was seen repeatedly, ten times or more. The chain joins TRBV7-9 to TRBJ2-5; the D is unclear. The CDR3 has 11 residues. Per the germline V gene, CDR1 is SEHNR and CDR2 is FQNEAQ (reference sequence). Trimming stripped 5 bases from V and 2 bases from J, with 3 bases between. The DNA of the CDR3 is TGTGCCAGCAGCCGTCAAGAGACCCAGTACTTC. This encodes CASSRQETQYF.

The chain couples TRBV20-1 to TRBJ1-5, with D unresolved. The CDR3 covers 16 residues. CDR1 is DFQATT and CDR2 is SNEGSKA in the germline V gene (reference sequence). Trimming removed 3 bases at V and 0 bases at J, with 15 bases between. The CDR3 DNA sequence: TGCAGTGCTAGTAACGCCGCCAGTTATAGCAATCAGCCCCAGCATTTT. Translated: CSASNAASYSNQPQHF.

The sample holds many counts of this clonotype. The chain combines TRBV5-1 with TRBJ1-5; D is possibly TRBD1 (5 bases). Germline V CDR1 and CDR2: SGHRS, YFSETQ. The CDR3 loop spans 13 amino acids. V dropped 2 bases and J dropped 7 bases, with 10 bases sitting between them. This CDR3 is CASSFGAGQPQHF. In nucleotides, the CDR3 is TGCGCCAGCAGCTTCGGGGCGGGCCAGCCCCAGCATTTT.

This clonotype was seen ten or more times. The chain has TRBV9 and TRBJ2-2; D ambiguous. V was trimmed by 1 base and J by 4 bases, leaving 11 bases between them. Germline loops: CDR1 SGDLS, CDR2 YYNGEE. The CDR3 is 15 amino acids. The CDR3 spells CASSVIAEVTGELFF. The CDR3 DNA sequence: TGTGCCAGCAGCGTAATTGCAGAAGTCACCGGGGAGCTGTTTTTT.

This clonotype was counted ten times or more. The chain is built from TRBV9 and TRBJ2-3; 7 nucleotides line up with TRBD2. CDR3 length equals 15 residues. The trim removed 4 bases at V and 6 bases at J, leaving 11 bases unmatched. Per germline, CDR1 SGDLS and CDR2 YYNGEE. This CDR3 reads CASSPTGGIEDTQYF. The CDR3 region has the DNA TGTGCCAGCAGCCCCACGGGGGGAATTGAGGATACGCAGTATTTT.

This clonotype has a count of ten or more. The J gene is TRBJ1-2, the V gene TRBV5-1; perhaps TRBD1 as D (5 bases). V lost 2 bases, J lost 0 bases, and 11 bases lay in between. Per the germline V gene, CDR1 is SGHRS and CDR2 is YFSETQ. The CDR3 loop spans 15 amino acids. CDR3 residues: CASSLGALTNYGYTF. In DNA form, the CDR3 reads TGCGCCAGCAGCTTAGGGGCGCTAACTAACTATGGCTACACCTTC.